The 25 T cell receptor beta chains given below trace back to one sample, sequenced in a study of identical twins. Each CDR3 protein gets one entry after TCRdb re-called the 5' RACE reads with MiXCR. The data show approximately 890,000 distinct CDR3 sequences, about 12% seen once. These same records also appear under a second study, on yellow fever vaccine responses in identical twins.

The sequencing input was PBMCs. The source is a woman aged 18-29 years in good health.

This clonotype qualifies as large. This chain links TRBV18 with TRBJ2-3; D is unclear. Trimming left V 8 bases short and J 0 bases short, with 6 bases between. The CDR3 loop spans 12 amino acids. Germline CDR1 KGHSH, CDR2 LQKENI. The CDR3 spells CASSPSTDTQYF. CDR3 nucleotide sequence: TGTGCCAGCAGTCCTAGCACAGATACGCAGTATTTT.

The CDR3 sequence: CASQQGPSTDTQYF. Here the CDR3 DNA reads TGTGCCAGCCAACAGGGGCCGAGCACAGATACGCAGTATTTT. This chain uses TRBV7-9 with TRBJ2-3; TRBD1 matches 7 bases. After removal of 8 bases from V and 0 bases from J, the junction contained 5 bases not matched to a gene. Germline V CDR1 and CDR2: SEHNR, FQNEAQ (reference sequence). The CDR3 spans 14 residues.

This clonotype was detected many times. The chain's CDR3 is CASSPRNRGVMEAFF. As DNA, the CDR3 is TGTGCCAGCAGCCCCCGGAACAGGGGGGTGATGGAAGCTTTCTTT. The chain is built from TRBV25-1 and TRBJ1-1; 8 nucleotides align to TRBD1. The V and J ends lost 6 bases and 8 bases, in that order; junction bases with no gene match: 14. This CDR3 region has 15 residues. CDR1 MGHDK and CDR2 SYGVNS come from the germline V gene.

This chain joins TRBV29-1 and TRBJ2-5, with D perhaps being TRBD1 or TRBD2 (5 bases each). Trimming took off 6 bases at V and 2 bases at J, with 16 bases between the two ends. This CDR3 spans 14 amino acids. Germline CDR1 SQVTM, CDR2 ANQGSEA. CDR3 sequence reads: CSVPRKEGQETQYF. CDR3 in DNA: TGCAGCGTCCCCCGAAAAGAGGGGCAAGAGACCCAGTACTTC.

There are many counts of this clonotype. The chain uses TRBV12-3 or TRBV12-4 and TRBJ2-7; D unresolved. This CDR3 has 13 residues. Trimming took off 2 bases at V and 9 bases at J, with 14 bases between the two ends. CDR3 in DNA: TGTGCCAGCAGTTTATCCCAGTCGATGCGGCAGTACGTC. The encoded protein is CASSLSQSMRQYV.

This sequence joins TRBV20-1 and TRBJ2-5; TRBD1 might be the D (5 bases). Germline CDR1 DFQATT, CDR2 SNEGSKA (reference sequence). Trimming pared 6 bases from V and 6 bases from J, leaving 17 bases between. The CDR3 totals 13 residues. For the CDR3, the DNA is TGCAGTGCCCGACGACAGAAACAAAAGACCCAGTACTTC. As protein: CSARRQKQKTQYF.

This chain links TRBV11-2 with TRBJ2-5; D unresolved. Trimming took off 3 bases at V and 5 bases at J, with 10 bases between the two ends. The CDR3 has 13 amino acids. Germline-derived CDR1 and CDR2 are SGHAT and FQNNGV. The CDR3: CASSFFLVETQYF. CDR3 bases: TGTGCCAGCAGCTTTTTCTTGGTCGAGACCCAGTACTTC.

Only a few counts were recorded for this clonotype. J is TRBJ2-7 and V is TRBV13, with D possibly TRBD2 on 6 matching bases. The V and J ends lost 3 bases and 2 bases respectively, with 17 bases between them. Germline CDR1 reads PRHDT; CDR2 reads FYEKMQ (reference sequence). This CDR3 has 16 amino acids. CDR3 nucleotides: TGTGCCAGCAGCTTCCAACCTACCGGGAGTGCCTACGAGCAGTACTTC. This sequence encodes CASSFQPTGSAYEQYF.

This clonotype has a handful of counts. This chain joins TRBV11-1 and TRBJ1-6, with TRBD1 matching over 8 bases. Germline assignment: CDR1 SGHAT and CDR2 FQDESV (reference sequence). This CDR3 comprises 18 residues. V lost 5 bases and J lost 1; bases outside the gene matches: 10. CDR3 nucleotides: TGTGCCAGCAGCACCCGGACAGGGCAACTATCCTATAATTCACCCCTCCACTTT. Translated: CASSTRTGQLSYNSPLHF. The full variable domain, rest sourced from reference TRBV11-1 and TRBJ1-6, is EAEVAQSPRYKITEKSQAVAFWCDPISGHATLYWYRQILGQGPELLVQFQDESVVDDSQLPKDRFSAERLKGVDSTLKIQPAELGDSAMYLCASSTRTGQLSYNSPLHFGNGTRLTVT.

This clonotype was found many times. The chain uses TRBV27 and TRBJ1-1; weak D call: TRBD1 (5 bases). Germline V gene lookup returns CDR1 MNHEY and CDR2 SMNVEV (reference sequence). The ends were cut back, 3 bases at V and 4 bases at J, with 12 bases in the middle. There are 14 residues in the CDR3. The CDR3 protein is CASSFLGQGTEAFF. The CDR3 DNA is TGTGCCAGCAGTTTTCTGGGTCAGGGCACTGAAGCTTTCTTT.

The chain carries TRBV3-1 and TRBJ1-1, with 10 bases that match TRBD1. This CDR3 comprises 15 residues. The trim removed 8 bases at V and 7 bases at J, leaving 13 bases unmatched. CDR1 and CDR2 (germline): LGHDT, YNNKEL (reference sequence). DNA for the CDR3: TGTGCCAGCGTAGCCGGGACAGGGGATCTTGGTGAAGCTTTCTTT. Translated: CASVAGTGDLGEAFF.

This clonotype was detected a few times. The V gene is TRBV24-1, the J gene TRBJ2-7, with D perhaps being TRBD1 or TRBD2 (6 bases each). CDR1 is KGHDR and CDR2 is SFDVKD in the germline V gene. The V gene lost 6 bases and the J gene lost 3 bases, with 20 bases spanning the gap. The CDR3 has 16 residues. The CDR3 DNA reads TGTGCCACCAGTACTAGGAGGGCTGGAGGGGGCTACGAGCAGTACTTC. Translation gives CATSTRRAGGGYEQYF.

A few counts support this clonotype. The V gene is TRBV5-6, the J gene TRBJ2-1; D ambiguous. In germline, CDR1 is SGHDT, CDR2 YYEEEE. Between the trimmed V and J ends, which lost 2 bases and 4 bases, there was a span of 13 bases. The CDR3 runs 15 residues. The CDR3 loop is CASSFRGVLYNEQFF. Here the CDR3 DNA reads TGTGCCAGCAGCTTCCGAGGAGTCCTTTACAATGAGCAGTTCTTC.

In this sample, this clonotype turned up a few times. The chain joins TRBV7-9 to TRBJ2-3, with D unresolved. The CDR3 runs to 12 residues. Germline V gene sequence: CDR1 SEHNR, CDR2 FQNEAQ (reference sequence). Trimming left V 0 bases short and J 6 bases short, with 4 bases between. The CDR3 nucleotides read TGTGCCAGCAGCTTAGCGTTGGATACGCAGTATTTT. Protein sequence: CASSLALDTQYF.

In this sample, this clonotype turned up a few times. The chain carries TRBV12-5 and TRBJ2-3; D perhaps matches TRBD1 (6 bases). Per the germline V gene, CDR1 is LGHNT and CDR2 is FRNRAP. This CDR3 spans 14 amino acids. V lost 0 bases, J lost 5 bases, and 9 bases lay in between. CDR3 bases: TGTGCTAGTGGTTTGGTACGACAGGTAGATACGCAGTATTTT. It is translated as CASGLVRQVDTQYF.

This clonotype was detected only a few times. The chain carries TRBV6-2 or TRBV6-3 and TRBJ2-5; D unresolved. The V gene lost 4 bases and the J gene lost 5 bases, with 14 bases spanning the gap. This CDR3 region has 14 residues. Germline V CDR1 and CDR2: MNHEY, SVGEGT. CDR3 region: CASSWAAVGETQYF. CDR3 bases: TGTGCCAGCAGTTGGGCGGCGGTTGGGGAGACCCAGTACTTC.

In this sample, this clonotype turned up a few times. The chain carries TRBV29-1 and TRBJ2-2, with D possibly being TRBD1 (6 bases). Germline V lookup: CDR1 SQVTM, CDR2 ANQGSEA. V dropped 5 bases and J dropped 6 bases, with 7 bases sitting between them. The CDR3 runs to 11 residues. The CDR3 protein is CSVKGAGELFF. Written as DNA, the CDR3 is TGCAGCGTTAAGGGGGCCGGGGAGCTGTTTTTT.

This chain uses TRBV11-1 with TRBJ2-4; D could derive from TRBD1 or TRBD2 (5 bases each). The CDR3 runs 16 residues. With 2 bases removed from V and 0 bases from J, the gap between germline ends came to 11 bases. Per the germline V gene, CDR1 is SGHAT and CDR2 is FQDESV (reference sequence). The CDR3 region has the DNA TGTGCCAGCAGCTTAAATGAGGGGAAAGCCAAAAACATTCAGTACTTC. Protein: CASSLNEGKAKNIQYF.

The V and J genes are TRBV5-1 and TRBJ2-1; 15 bases map to TRBD2. CDR1 SGHRS and CDR2 YFSETQ come from the germline V gene. The CDR3 is made up of 16 amino acids. Germline trimming cut 4 bases from V and 9 bases from J; bases unmatched to any gene: 8. CDR3 coding DNA: TGCGCCAGCAGCGCATGGACTAGCGGGGGGGCGGGTGAGCAGTTCTTC. It yields the protein CASSAWTSGGAGEQFF.

This clonotype was observed many times. The genes are TRBV24-1 and TRBJ2-5, with D tentatively TRBD1 or TRBD2 (7 bases each). Trimming took 3 bases from V and 0 from J, leaving 13 bases between them. CDR1 KGHDR and CDR2 SFDVKD come from the germline V gene. This CDR3 contains 16 residues. The CDR3 sequence is CATSDGGGQYQETQYF. In DNA form, the CDR3 reads TGTGCCACCAGTGATGGCGGGGGACAGTACCAAGAGACCCAGTACTTC.

This chain uses TRBV28 with TRBJ1-1; unclear D gene. V lost 4 bases to trimming and J lost 7 bases, with 7 bases between them. This CDR3 region has 11 residues. Germline loops: CDR1 MDHEN, CDR2 SYDVKM. The CDR3 nucleotides are TGTGCCAGCAGTTCATTACTTGAAGCTTTCTTT. This gives the protein CASSSLLEAFF.

The J gene is TRBJ2-7, the V gene TRBV5-5, with 8 nucleotides matching TRBD1. CDR1 is SGHKS and CDR2 is YYEKEE in the germline V gene (reference sequence). The CDR3 has 13 residues. J lost 2 bases, V lost 6 bases, and 4 bases had no gene match. The chain's CDR3 is CASIQGAPYEQYF. CDR3 DNA sequence: TGTGCCAGCATCCAGGGGGCACCCTACGAGCAGTACTTC.

The sample holds many counts of this clonotype. V and J are TRBV20-1 and TRBJ1-6, with a weak D call TRBD1 (5 bases). Germline CDR1 and CDR2: DFQATT and SNEGSKA (reference sequence). CDR3 size: 15 residues. Trimming shortened V by 5 bases and J by 1 base, and 12 bases separated the two germline ends. CDR3 coding DNA: TGCAGTGCTCCCCCCGAGGGGTCCTATAATTCACCCCTCCACTTT. This sequence encodes CSAPPEGSYNSPLHF.

This clonotype was counted at least ten times. V usage is TRBV27 and J usage is TRBJ2-7; D not certain. Germline V gene data show CDR1 as MNHEY and CDR2 as SMNVEV (reference sequence). The CDR3 loop spans 14 amino acids. V shed 5 bases and J shed 2 bases, with 13 bases lying between them. The CDR3 DNA reads as TGTGCCAGCAGTCCACGGGCCTCTACCTACGAGCAGTACTTC. Translating it yields CASSPRASTYEQYF.

This rearrangement joins TRBV6-5 to TRBJ2-7, with 10 bases identical to TRBD2. Germline CDR1 is MNHEY and CDR2 is SVGAGI. V lost 0 bases to trimming and J lost 4 bases; unmatched junction nucleotides: 6. This CDR3 comprises 16 residues. CDR3 sequence (DNA): TGTGCCAGCAGTTACTCGTCTAGCGGGAGCGTATACGAGCAGTACTTC. This sequence encodes CASSYSSSGSVYEQYF.